The present TCR beta chain was sequenced within a study of blood T cell repertoires in COVID-19. Study-wide context: Sources were T cells, B-cell-depleted T cells, or PBMCs; the material itself was cDNA or gDNA.

In the authors' methods: Amplification of reference gene primers was used by the study to estimate nucleated cell counts. Data came from immunoSEQ multiplex PCR; TCRdb stores just in-frame clones and leaves some out. The V and J calls and clone size were taken over from that table, and D and trimming were inferred from the DNA. The data show 200,000 or so clones, 80% to 90% seen once. The CDR3 has 15 residues. J lost 6 bases, V lost 6 bases, and 7 bases had no gene match. The germline V gene encodes CDR1 KGHDR and CDR2 SFDVKD. The participants were between roughly 18 and 100 years old and came from about two dozen US areas. Self-reported history from a screening survey and questionnaire set each donor's cohort.

The sample comprised PBMCs or T cells enriched from blood (not recorded which). The receptor was isolated from a young woman in a cohort exposed to, infected with or recovered from COVID-19 (not recorded which). The gene calls are TRBV24-1 and TRBJ2-2; 9 bases are a match to TRBD1. The CDR3 DNA sequence: TGTGCCACCAGTAAGGACAGGGGCGAGTCCGGGGAGCTGTTTTTT. This encodes CATSKDRGESGELFF.